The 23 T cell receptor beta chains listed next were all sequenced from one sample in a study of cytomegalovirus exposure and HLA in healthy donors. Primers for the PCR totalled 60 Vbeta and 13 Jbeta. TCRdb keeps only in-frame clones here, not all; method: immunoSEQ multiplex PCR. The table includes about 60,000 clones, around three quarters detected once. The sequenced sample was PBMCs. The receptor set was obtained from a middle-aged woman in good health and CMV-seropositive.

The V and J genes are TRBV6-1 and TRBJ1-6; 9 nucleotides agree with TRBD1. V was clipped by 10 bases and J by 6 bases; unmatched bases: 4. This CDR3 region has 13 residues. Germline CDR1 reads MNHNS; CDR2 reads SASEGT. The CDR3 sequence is CAIQGALNSPLHF. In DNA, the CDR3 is TGTGCCATACAGGGGGCGCTTAATTCACCCCTCCACTTT.

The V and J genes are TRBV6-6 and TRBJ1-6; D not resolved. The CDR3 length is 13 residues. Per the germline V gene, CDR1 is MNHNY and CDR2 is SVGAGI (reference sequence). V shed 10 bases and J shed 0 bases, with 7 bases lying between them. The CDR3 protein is CAIQISYNSPLHF. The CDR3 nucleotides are TGTGCCATACAAATCTCCTATAATTCACCCCTCCACTTT.

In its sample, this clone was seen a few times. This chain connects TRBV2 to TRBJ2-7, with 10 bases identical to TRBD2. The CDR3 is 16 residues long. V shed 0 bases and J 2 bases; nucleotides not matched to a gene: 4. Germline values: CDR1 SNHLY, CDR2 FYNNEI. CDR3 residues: CASSEARLAGTYEQYF. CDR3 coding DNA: TGTGCCAGCAGTGAAGCGCGACTAGCGGGTACCTACGAGCAGTACTTC. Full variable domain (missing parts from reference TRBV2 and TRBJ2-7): EPEVTQTPSHQVTQMGQEVILRCVPISNHLYFYWYRQILGQKVEFLVSFYNNEISEKSEIFDDQFSVERPDGSNFTLKIRSTKLEDSAMYFCASSEARLAGTYEQYFGPGTRLTVT.

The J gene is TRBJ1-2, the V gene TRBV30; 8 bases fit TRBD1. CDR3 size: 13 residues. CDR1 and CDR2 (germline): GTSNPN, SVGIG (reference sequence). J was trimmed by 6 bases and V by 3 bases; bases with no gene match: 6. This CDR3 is CAWSQGQGNGYTF. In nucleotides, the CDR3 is TGTGCCTGGAGCCAAGGACAGGGAAATGGCTACACCTTC.

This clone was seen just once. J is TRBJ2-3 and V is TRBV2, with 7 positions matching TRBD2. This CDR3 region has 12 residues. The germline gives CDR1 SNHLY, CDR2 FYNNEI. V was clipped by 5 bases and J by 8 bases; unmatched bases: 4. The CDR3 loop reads CASSTSVGTQYF. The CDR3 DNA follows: TGTGCCAGCAGTACTAGCGTAGGTACGCAGTATTTT.

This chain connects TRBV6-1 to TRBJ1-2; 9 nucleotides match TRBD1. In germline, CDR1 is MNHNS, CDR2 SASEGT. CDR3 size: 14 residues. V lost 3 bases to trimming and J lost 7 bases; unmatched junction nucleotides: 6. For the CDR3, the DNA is TGTGCCAGCAGTGATACCGGGACAGGGAGTGGCTACACCTTC. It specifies CASSDTGTGSGYTF.

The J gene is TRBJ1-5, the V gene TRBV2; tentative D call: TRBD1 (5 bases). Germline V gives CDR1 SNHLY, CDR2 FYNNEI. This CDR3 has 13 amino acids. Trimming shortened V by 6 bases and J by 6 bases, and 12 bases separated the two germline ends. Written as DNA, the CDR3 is TGTGCCAGCAGAGGAGGGGTAGGTCAGCCCCAGCATTTT. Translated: CASRGGVGQPQHF.

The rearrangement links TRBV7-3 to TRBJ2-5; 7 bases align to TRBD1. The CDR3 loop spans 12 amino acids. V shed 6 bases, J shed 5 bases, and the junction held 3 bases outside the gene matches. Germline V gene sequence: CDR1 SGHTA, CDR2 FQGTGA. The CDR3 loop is CASSRQGETQYF. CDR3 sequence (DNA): TGTGCCAGCAGTCGACAGGGTGAGACCCAGTACTTC.

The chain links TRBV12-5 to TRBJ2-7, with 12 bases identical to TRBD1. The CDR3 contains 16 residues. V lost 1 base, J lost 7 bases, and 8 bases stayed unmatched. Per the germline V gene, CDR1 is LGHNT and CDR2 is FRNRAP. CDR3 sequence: CASGLESGQGAGEQYF. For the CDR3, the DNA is TGTGCTAGTGGTTTGGAGTCGGGACAGGGGGCTGGTGAGCAGTACTTC.

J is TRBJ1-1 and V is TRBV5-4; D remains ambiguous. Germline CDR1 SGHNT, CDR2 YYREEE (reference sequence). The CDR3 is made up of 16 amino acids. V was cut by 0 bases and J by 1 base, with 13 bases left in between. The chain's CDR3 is CASSLVPTSRNTEAFF. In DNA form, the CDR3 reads TGTGCCAGCAGCTTGGTACCGACTAGTCGGAACACTGAAGCTTTCTTT.

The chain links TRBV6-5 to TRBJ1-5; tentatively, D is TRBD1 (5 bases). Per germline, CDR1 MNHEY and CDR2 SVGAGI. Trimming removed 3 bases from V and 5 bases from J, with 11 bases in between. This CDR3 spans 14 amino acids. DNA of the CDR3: TGTGCCAGCAGTTATGGACACGACTATCAGCCCCAGCATTTT. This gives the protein CASSYGHDYQPQHF.

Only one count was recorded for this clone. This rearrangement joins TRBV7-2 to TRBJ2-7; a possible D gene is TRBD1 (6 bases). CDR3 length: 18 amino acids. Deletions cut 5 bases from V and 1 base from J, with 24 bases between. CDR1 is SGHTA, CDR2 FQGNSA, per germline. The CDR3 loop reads CASSTSTGLTRSSYEQYF. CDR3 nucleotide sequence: TGTGCCAGCAGCACCTCGACAGGCCTGACACGATCTTCCTACGAGCAGTACTTC.

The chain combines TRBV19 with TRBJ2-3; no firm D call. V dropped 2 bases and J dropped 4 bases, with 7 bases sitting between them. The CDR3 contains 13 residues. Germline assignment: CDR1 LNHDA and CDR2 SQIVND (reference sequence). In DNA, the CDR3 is TGTGCCAGTAGTATACGCCGGGCAGATACGCAGTATTTT. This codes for CASSIRRADTQYF.

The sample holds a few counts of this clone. The CDR3 coding sequence is TGTGCCAGCAGTGACCTAGCGGGGGGGAATGAGCAGTTCTTC. Translated: CASSDLAGGNEQFF. V is TRBV6-4 and J is TRBJ2-1; 12 bases fit TRBD2. The length of the CDR3 is 14 residues. Germline-derived CDR1 and CDR2 are MRHNA and SNTAGT. V lost 2 bases and J lost 7; bases outside the gene matches: 0.

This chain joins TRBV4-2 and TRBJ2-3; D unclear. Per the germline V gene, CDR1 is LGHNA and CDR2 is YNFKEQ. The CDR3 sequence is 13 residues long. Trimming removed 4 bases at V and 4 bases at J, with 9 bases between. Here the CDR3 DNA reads TGTGCCAGCAGCCGACCTGGGCCAGATACGCAGTATTTT. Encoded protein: CASSRPGPDTQYF.

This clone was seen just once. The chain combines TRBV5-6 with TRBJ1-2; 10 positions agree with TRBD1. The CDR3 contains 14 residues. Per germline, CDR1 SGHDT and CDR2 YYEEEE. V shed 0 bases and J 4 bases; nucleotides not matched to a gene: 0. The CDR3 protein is CASSLGQGAYGYTF. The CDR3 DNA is TGTGCCAGCAGCTTGGGACAGGGGGCCTATGGCTACACCTTC.

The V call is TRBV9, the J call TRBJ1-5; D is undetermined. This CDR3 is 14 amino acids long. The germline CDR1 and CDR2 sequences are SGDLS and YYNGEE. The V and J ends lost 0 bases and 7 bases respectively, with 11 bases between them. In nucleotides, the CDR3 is TGTGCCAGCAGCGTAGACGGGTTTACCCAGCCCCAGCATTTT. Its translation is CASSVDGFTQPQHF.

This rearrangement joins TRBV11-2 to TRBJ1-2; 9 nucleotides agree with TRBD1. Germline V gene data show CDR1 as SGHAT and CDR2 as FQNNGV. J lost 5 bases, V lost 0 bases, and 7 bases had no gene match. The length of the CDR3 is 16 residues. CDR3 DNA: TGTGCCAGCAGCTTAGATTCTGGGACAGGGCCTTATGGCTACACCTTC. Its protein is CASSLDSGTGPYGYTF.

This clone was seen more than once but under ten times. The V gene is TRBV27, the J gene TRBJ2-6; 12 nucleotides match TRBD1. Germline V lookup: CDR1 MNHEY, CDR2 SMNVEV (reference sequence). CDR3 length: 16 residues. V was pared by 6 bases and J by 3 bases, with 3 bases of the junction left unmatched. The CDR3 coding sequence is TGTGCCAGCAGGGGACAGGGGGCGGGTGGGGCCAACGTCCTGACTTTC. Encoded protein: CASRGQGAGGANVLTF.

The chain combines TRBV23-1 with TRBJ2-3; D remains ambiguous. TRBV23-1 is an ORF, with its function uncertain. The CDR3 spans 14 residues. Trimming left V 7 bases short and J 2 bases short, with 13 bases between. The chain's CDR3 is CASKRVSLTDTQYF. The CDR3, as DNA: TGCGCCAGCAAACGGGTAAGTCTCACAGATACGCAGTATTTT.

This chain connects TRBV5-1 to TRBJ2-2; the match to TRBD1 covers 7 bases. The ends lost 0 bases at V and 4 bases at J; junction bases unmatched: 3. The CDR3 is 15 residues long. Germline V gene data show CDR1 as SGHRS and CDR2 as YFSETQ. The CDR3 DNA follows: TGCGCCAGCAGCTTGGGTCAGGGGGTCACCGGGGAGCTGTTTTTT. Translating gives CASSLGQGVTGELFF.

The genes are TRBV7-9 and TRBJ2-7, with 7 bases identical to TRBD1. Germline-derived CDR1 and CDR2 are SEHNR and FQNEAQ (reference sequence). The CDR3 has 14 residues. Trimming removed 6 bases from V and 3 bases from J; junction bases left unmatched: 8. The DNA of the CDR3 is TGTGCCAGCAGTCATCGGGACAGAAACTACGAGCAGTACTTC. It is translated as CASSHRDRNYEQYF.

The CDR3 spells CAWSVPGYSGNTIYF. The DNA for the CDR3 is TGTGCCTGGAGTGTACCGGGGTACTCTGGAAACACCATATATTTT. The chain employs TRBV30 and TRBJ1-3; D not resolved. Trimming stripped 0 bases from V and 0 bases from J, with 9 bases between. In germline, CDR1 is GTSNPN, CDR2 SVGIG (reference sequence). The length of the CDR3 is 15 residues.